The 15 T cell receptor beta chains given below trace back to one sample, sequenced in a study of blood T cells in healthy people across ages. For the second PCR, which ran for about 7 to 12 cycles, a sample-barcoded 5' primer and a J-beta primer mix were used. TCRdb ran MiXCR on the 5' RACE reads and lists one entry per CDR3 protein. The sample shows about 1,600,000 distinct CDR3 sequences, 42% of them seen only once. The source material was blood. These receptors all stem from a woman aged 18-29 years in good health.

This clonotype was counted at least ten times. V and J are TRBV5-1 and TRBJ2-5, with D perhaps TRBD1 (5 bases). Germline V gives CDR1 SGHRS, CDR2 YFSETQ. The V end lost 0 bases, the J end lost 4 bases, and 7 bases lay between the germline ends. CDR3 length: 13 residues. CDR3 sequence: CASSLGGPETQYF. Written as DNA, the CDR3 is TGCGCCAGCAGCTTGGGGGGCCCAGAGACCCAGTACTTC.

This clonotype was seen ten or more times. V and J are TRBV5-6 and TRBJ2-4; D call uncertain. Germline values: CDR1 SGHDT, CDR2 YYEEEE. The CDR3 runs 15 residues. V lost 4 bases and J 0 bases, leaving 11 bases between the germline ends. The CDR3 spells CASSPPGLAKNIQYF. CDR3 in DNA: TGTGCCAGCAGCCCTCCCGGGCTAGCCAAAAACATTCAGTACTTC.

The rearrangement uses TRBV12-3 or TRBV12-4 and TRBJ1-1; possibly TRBD1 for D (5 bases). Trimming took off 6 bases at V and 0 bases at J, with 17 bases between the two ends. The CDR3 consists of 16 residues. In DNA form, the CDR3 reads TGTGCCAGCAGCCGGTGGGGGTACGTCATGAACACTGAAGCTTTCTTT. It specifies CASSRWGYVMNTEAFF.

The genes are TRBV4-1 and TRBJ2-1; D is uncertain. Trimming pared 0 bases from V and 12 bases from J, leaving 9 bases between. The CDR3 runs 12 residues. Per germline, CDR1 MGHRA and CDR2 YSYEKL. CDR3 DNA sequence: TGCGCCAGCAGCCAAGAATATGAAGCGCAGTTCTTC. This encodes CASSQEYEAQFF.

In this sample, this clonotype turned up a few times. CDR3 nucleotides: TGTGCCAGCGTTTACGGGGGTCCTACCTCCTACGAGCAGTACTTC. Its protein product is CASVYGGPTSYEQYF. V and J are TRBV7-3 and TRBJ2-7; D perhaps matches TRBD2 (6 bases). The CDR3 extends over 15 amino acids. Trimming stripped 8 bases from V and 0 bases from J, with 17 bases between. Looked up from germline, CDR1 is SGHTA and CDR2 is FQGTGA. Full variable domain (rest looked up from reference TRBV7-3 and TRBJ2-7): GAGVSQTPSNKVTEKGKYVELRCDPISGHTALYWYRQSLGQGPEFLIYFQGTGAADDSGLPNDRFFAVRPEGSVSTLKIQRTERGDSAVYLCASVYGGPTSYEQYFGPGTRLTVT.

This rearrangement joins TRBV27 to TRBJ2-3; maybe TRBD1 (6 bases). V gave up 3 bases and J gave up 2 bases, with 15 bases separating them. Germline CDR1 and CDR2: MNHEY and SMNVEV (reference sequence). The CDR3 is 16 residues long. CDR3 sequence (DNA): TGTGCCAGCAGTTTTGTGCAGGGGTCGTTCACAGATACGCAGTATTTT. Its translation: CASSFVQGSFTDTQYF.

This chain uses TRBV6-2 or TRBV6-3 with TRBJ2-5; 8 bases agree with TRBD1. From germline, CDR1 is MNHEY and CDR2 SVGEGT. This CDR3 comprises 20 residues. Trimming removed 8 bases from V and 2 bases from J; junction bases left unmatched: 25. DNA of the CDR3: TGTGCCAGCCTCGCCGCCGGTCCGGGACAGGATAAGGTCAGGCAAGAGACCCAGTACTTC. Translation: CASLAAGPGQDKVRQETQYF.

This clonotype appeared a few times. The junction and the germline gene differ at one end; a read error may be behind it. This chain links TRBV20-1 with TRBJ2-3, with 9 bases that match TRBD2. CDR3 length: 15 amino acids. Germline V CDR1 and CDR2: DFQATT, SNEGSKA (reference sequence). The CDR3 coding sequence is TGTAGTGCTAGAGATCCTAGCGGGAACACAGATACGCAGTATTTT. It yields the protein CSARDPSGNTDTQYF.

The genes are TRBV5-4 and TRBJ1-1; 11 bases are shared with TRBD1. In germline, CDR1 is SGHNT, CDR2 YYREEE (reference sequence). V shed 4 bases, J shed 8 bases, and the junction held 10 bases outside the gene matches. This CDR3 region has 15 residues. The CDR3 protein is CASSPGQGALGEAFF. Here the CDR3 DNA reads TGTGCCAGCAGCCCCGGACAGGGGGCCTTGGGGGAAGCTTTCTTT.

This clonotype was seen only a few times. V and J are TRBV9 and TRBJ2-3; TRBD2 matches 7 bases. Trimming cost V 3 bases and J 11 bases; bases outside gene matches: 6. Germline V gene data show CDR1 as SGDLS and CDR2 as YYNGEE. The CDR3 is 12 residues long. CDR3 residues: CASSDTSARQYF. Written as DNA, the CDR3 is TGTGCCAGCAGCGACACTAGCGCCAGGCAGTATTTT.

On this clonotype itself: The junction does not match germline at one end; this may be a read error. V and J are TRBV11-1 and TRBJ2-1; perhaps TRBD1 as D (7 bases). This CDR3 has 16 amino acids. The germline V gene has CDR1 SGHAT and CDR2 FQDESV (reference sequence). CDR3 sequence reads: CACSISPGDSFNEQFF. In DNA, the CDR3 is TGTGCCTGCAGTATTTCGCCGGGGGACAGCTTCAATGAGCAGTTCTTC. Full variable domain (rest looked up from reference TRBV11-1 and TRBJ2-1): EAEVAQSPRYKITEKSQAVAFWCDPISGHATLYWYRQILGQGPELLVQFQDESVVDDSQLPKDRFSAERLKGVDSTLKIQPAELGDSAMYLCACSISPGDSFNEQFFGPGTRLTVL.

The chain carries TRBV28 and TRBJ1-5; no clear D gene. The CDR3 contains 14 residues. CDR1 and CDR2 (germline): MDHEN, SYDVKM. V lost 9 bases, J lost 3 bases, and 15 bases lay in between. CDR3: CASNRALYNQPQHF. CDR3 nucleotide sequence: TGTGCCAGTAATCGAGCGCTGTACAATCAGCCCCAGCATTTT.

CDR3: CASSPTSGGATDTQYF. The CDR3 nucleotides read TGTGCCAGCAGTCCTACTAGCGGGGGGGCTACAGATACGCAGTATTTT. The J gene is TRBJ2-3, the V gene TRBV12-3 or TRBV12-4, with TRBD2 identical over 13 bases. The CDR3 is 16 amino acids. Germline trimming cut 5 bases from V and 3 bases from J; bases unmatched to any gene: 5.

This clonotype showed up just a few times. The chain couples TRBV20-1 to TRBJ2-1; 14 bases line up with TRBD2. CDR1 is DFQATT and CDR2 is SNEGSKA in the germline V gene (reference sequence). This CDR3 region has 14 residues. V lost 5 bases to trimming and J lost 10 bases; unmatched junction nucleotides: 7. CDR3 sequence reads: CSAPRTSGRIEQFF. The CDR3 DNA follows: TGCAGTGCTCCCCGGACTAGCGGGAGGATAGAGCAGTTCTTC.

This clonotype was seen ten or more times. The chain couples TRBV29-1 to TRBJ2-7, with 9 nucleotides matching TRBD1. The CDR3 covers 13 residues. Trimming at V came to 0 bases and at J to 3 bases, leaving 0 bases not matched to a gene. From germline, CDR1 is SQVTM and CDR2 ANQGSEA. CDR3 bases: TGCAGCGTTGAAGAGGGACAGGGCTACGAGCAGTACTTC. Protein sequence: CSVEEGQGYEQYF.